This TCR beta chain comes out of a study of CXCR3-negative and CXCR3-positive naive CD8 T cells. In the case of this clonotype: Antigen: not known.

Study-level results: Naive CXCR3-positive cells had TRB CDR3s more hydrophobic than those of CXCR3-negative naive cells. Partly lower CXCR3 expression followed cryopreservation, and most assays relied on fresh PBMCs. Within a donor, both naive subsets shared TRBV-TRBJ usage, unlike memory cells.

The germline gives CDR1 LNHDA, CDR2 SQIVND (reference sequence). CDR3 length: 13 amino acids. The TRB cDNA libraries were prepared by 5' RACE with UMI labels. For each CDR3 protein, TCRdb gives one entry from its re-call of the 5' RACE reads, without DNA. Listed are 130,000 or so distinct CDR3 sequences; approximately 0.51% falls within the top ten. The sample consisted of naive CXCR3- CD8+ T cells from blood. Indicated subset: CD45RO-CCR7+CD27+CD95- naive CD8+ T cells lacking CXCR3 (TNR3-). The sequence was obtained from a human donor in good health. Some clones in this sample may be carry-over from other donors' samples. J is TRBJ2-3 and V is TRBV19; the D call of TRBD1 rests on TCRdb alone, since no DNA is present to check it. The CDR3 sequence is CASSHRGSDTQYF.